A selection of T cell receptor beta chains follows, all from one sample in a study of blood T cells in healthy people across ages. A single record per CDR3 protein comes from TCRdb applying MiXCR to the 5' RACE reads. The sample holds just over 1 million distinct CDR3 sequences, 35% to 50% seen once. Sample: blood. These receptors were taken from an older woman in good health. Both conserved end residues are part of each CDR3. Clone size is shown for a subset of rows, as once, few, many or a class of expanded clone.

cdr3_aa v_call clone_size
CASTASALRGTGELFF TRBV6-1 .
CASSQVASFQGSLSGYTF TRBV4-1 .
CASSPATPSPETQYF TRBV7-9 few
CASSYRDRGRVMSGELFF TRBV6-5 once
CASTQLGELYNEQFF TRBV5-1 .
CSAQLLGESGTQIMQPQHF TRBV20-1 .
CASSDLSGRPGLEQFF TRBV5-1 few
CAHSRGQGYNEQFF TRBV6-6 .
CASSLGDWHEQYF TRBV27 .
CASSTRAKQGGNHYNEQFF TRBV7-9 .
CASSQLAGGDAGELFF TRBV4-1 .
CASSLVRGGILTDTQYF TRBV27 .
CASSHLAGYGDTQYF TRBV14 .
CASSLGAGTTSTDTQYF TRBV11-3 .